This TCR beta chain appears in the sequencing data of a study of T cell responses to AZD1222 COVID-19 vaccine. Study results and caveats: Of spike-specific TCRs, nearly half reportedly target regions left unmutated in variants. Dominant at 160-218 and 743-854, vaccine-associated CD4 TCRs also spanned spike.

The V gene lost 7 bases and the J gene lost 8 bases, with 2 bases spanning the gap. Germline CDR1 is MNHEY and CDR2 is SMNVEV (reference sequence). The CDR3 is made up of 8 amino acids. Repertoires were generated with immunoSEQ multiplex PCR, while TCRdb's copy carries only in-frame clones and drops some. Among under 80,000 clones listed, around 85% were seen once. Concerning this clone: Its antigen is as yet unknown.

The TCR comes from an adult who received the AZD1222 COVID-19 vaccine. The chain carries TRBV27 and TRBJ1-2; D is unclear. The sequencing used peripheral blood, collected 28 days after the second AZD1222 dose. The CDR3 nucleotides are TGTGCCAGCACCGGCTACACCTTC. It encodes CASTGYTF.